These T cell receptor beta chains were read from a single sample in a study of response to subunit inactivated influenza vaccine. MiXCR was run by TCRdb on the RT-PCR reads, yielding one entry per CDR3 protein. The repertoire includes about 650,000 distinct CDR3 sequences, less than 20% of them detected once, and roughly 11% sits in the top ten. Material: PBMCs from blood, obtained 12 days after vaccination. The receptors were sampled from a man aged 45 to 65 who received an inactivated influenza vaccine. The CDR3 runs from the conserved cysteine through the conserved F or W. A D gene is named only where the DNA matches it firmly. Only some rows state a clone size, as once, few, many or a class for expanded clones.

TRBV5-1	TRBJ1-1	once	.	CASAGASNTEAFF	TGCGCCAGCGCCGGGGCCTCTAACACTGAAGCTTTCTTT
TRBV12-3/TRBV12-4	TRBJ2-2	medium-sized	.	CASSWGESAAGELFF	TGTGCCAGCTCATGGGGGGAATCGGCGGCCGGGGAGCTGTTTTTT
TRBV19	TRBJ2-3	.	.	CASSMLKTPDTQYF	TGTGCCAGTAGTATGTTAAAAACCCCAGATACGCAGTATTTT
TRBV2	TRBJ1-5	few	.	CASSRRDPSNQPQHF	TGTGCCAGCAGCCGTAGGGATCCTAGCAATCAGCCCCAGCATTTT
TRBV4-2	TRBJ2-5	few	.	CASRASGGSETQYF	TGTGCCAGCCGCGCATCTGGGGGGTCGGAGACCCAGTACTTC
TRBV11-2	TRBJ2-5	few	.	CASSFIQGHLEQETQYF	TGTGCCAGCAGCTTTATCCAGGGGCACCTAGAACAAGAGACCCAGTACTTC
TRBV4-1	TRBJ1-6	few	.	CASSQDRGLRSPLHF	TGCGCCAGCAGCCAAGATCGGGGTTTGCGTTCACCCCTCCACTTT
TRBV18	TRBJ2-2	.	.	CASSPGATNTGELFF	TGTGCCAGCTCACCAGGGGCGACAAACACCGGGGAGCTGTTTTTT
TRBV15	TRBJ2-3	few	.	CATSRHTDTQYF	TGTGCCACCAGCAGACACACAGATACGCAGTATTTT
TRBV30	TRBJ2-7	.	.	CAWSPPGPSEQYF	TGTGCCTGGAGTCCCCCTGGGCCCTCCGAGCAGTACTTC
TRBV5-5	TRBJ2-4	few	.	CASSSTGRIDIQYF	TGTGCCAGCAGCTCCACAGGGAGGATCGACATTCAGTACTTC
TRBV6-2/TRBV6-3	TRBJ2-1	once	TRBD2	CASSLYPAGTSGGAREQFF	TGTGCCAGCAGTTTATACCCGGCCGGGACTAGCGGGGGGGCCCGTGAGCAGTTCTTC
TRBV10-3	TRBJ2-5	.	.	CATIRDLQETQYF	TGTGCCACTATACGGGACCTCCAAGAGACCCAGTACTTC
TRBV7-9	TRBJ2-1	.	.	CASSPAGGGQYNEQFF	TGTGCCAGCAGCCCCGCAGGCGGGGGACAATACAATGAGCAGTTCTTC
TRBV10-3	TRBJ1-3	.	.	CAITVGSGNTIYF	TGTGCCATCACCGTGGGCTCTGGAAACACCATATATTTT
TRBV20-1	TRBJ2-6	few	TRBD1	CSATWTGGGPGANVLTF	TGCAGTGCTACTTGGACAGGGGGAGGGCCTGGGGCCAACGTCCTGACTTTC
TRBV7-8	TRBJ2-3	.	.	CASSLDGTGDGTQYF	TGTGCCAGCAGCTTGGACGGGACTGGGGATGGTACGCAGTATTTT
TRBV12-3/TRBV12-4	TRBJ2-7	few	.	CASGKAGASEQYF	TGTGCCAGCGGAAAGGCGGGGGCCTCCGAGCAGTACTTC
TRBV6-2/TRBV6-3	TRBJ2-1	.	TRBD2	CASRKTSGSRSYNEQFF	TGTGCCAGCAGAAAGACTAGCGGGAGCCGGTCCTACAATGAGCAGTTCTTC
TRBV20-1	TRBJ2-7	few	.	CSARQGIEYEQYF	TGCAGTGCTAGGCAGGGGATAGAATACGAGCAGTACTTC
TRBV29-1	TRBJ2-7	.	TRBD1	CSVEDWDRDYEQYF	TGCAGCGTTGAAGACTGGGACAGGGACTACGAGCAGTACTTC
TRBV6-5	TRBJ1-1	.	.	CASSYSPKNTEAFF	TGTGCCAGCAGTTACTCTCCCAAGAACACTGAAGCTTTCTTT
TRBV7-9	TRBJ2-7	.	TRBD1	CASSWTGVHEQYF	TGTGCCAGCAGCTGGACAGGGGTCCACGAGCAGTACTTC
TRBV5-1	TRBJ2-3	many	.	CASSPDHFTDTQYF	TGCGCCAGCAGCCCGGACCATTTCACAGATACGCAGTATTTT
TRBV4-2	TRBJ2-2	few	.	CASSQESSRSLTGELFF	TGTGCCAGCAGCCAAGAATCGTCTAGATCTCTCACCGGGGAGCTGTTTTTT
TRBV20-1	TRBJ2-3	.	.	CSAREGREIADTQYF	TGCAGTGCTAGAGAAGGAAGGGAGATTGCAGATACGCAGTATTTT
TRBV11-3	TRBJ2-1	many	.	CASSLNNNEQFF	TGTGCCAGCAGCTTAAATAACAATGAGCAGTTCTTC
TRBV14	TRBJ2-5	.	.	CASRQGSGETQYF	TGTGCCAGCAGGCAGGGGTCGGGAGAGACCCAGTACTTC
TRBV4-3	TRBJ1-2	.	.	CASSQALGVGFLNYGYTF	TGCGCCAGCAGCCAAGCCCTGGGGGTGGGGTTTCTTAACTATGGCTACACCTTC
TRBV5-6	TRBJ1-2	many	.	CASSQNYGYTF	TGTGCCAGCAGCCAGAACTATGGCTACACCTTC
TRBV7-2	TRBJ2-1	.	.	CASSFTAPYNEQFF	TGTGCCAGCAGCTTCACGGCTCCCTACAATGAGCAGTTCTTC
TRBV7-6	TRBJ1-2	few	.	CASSYQGGGGYTF	TGTGCCAGCAGTTACCAGGGTGGAGGAGGCTACACCTTC
TRBV3-1	TRBJ2-1	.	TRBD2	CASSPQRGGRYNEQFF	TGTGCCAGCAGCCCCCAGCGGGGGGGCCGATACAATGAGCAGTTCTTC
TRBV2	TRBJ2-5	.	.	CASSEVLDGYQETQYF	TGTGCCAGCAGTGAAGTCTTGGACGGTTACCAAGAGACCCAGTACTTC
TRBV10-3	TRBJ2-1	.	TRBD2	CAISNPGTSGGYEQFF	TGTGCCATCAGTAATCCCGGGACTAGCGGGGGCTATGAGCAGTTCTTC
TRBV7-2	TRBJ2-2	few	.	CASSLVHHGELFF	TGTGCCAGCAGCTTAGTCCATCACGGGGAGCTGTTTTTT
TRBV24-1	TRBJ2-7	few	.	CATSDRSAYEQYF	TGTGCCACCAGTGATCGGTCCGCCTACGAGCAGTACTTC
TRBV15	TRBJ2-5	few	.	CATSSSGTYQETQYF	TGTGCCACCAGCAGTTCTGGCACGTACCAAGAGACCCAGTACTTC
TRBV27	TRBJ2-3	few	TRBD1	CASRISGGTDTQYF	TGTGCCAGCAGGATTTCAGGGGGAACAGATACGCAGTATTTT
TRBV7-2	TRBJ2-2	.	.	CASSWSRSGELFF	TGTGCCAGCAGCTGGAGCCGATCCGGGGAGCTGTTTTTT
TRBV20-1	TRBJ2-3	few	TRBD2	CSARLAGGPNTDTQYF	TGCAGTGCCAGACTAGCGGGGGGGCCGAACACAGATACGCAGTATTTT
TRBV29-1	TRBJ2-1	.	TRBD1	CSVYSQGPYNEQFF	TGCAGCGTATATTCACAGGGGCCCTACAATGAGCAGTTCTTC
TRBV20-1	TRBJ2-5	once	TRBD1	CSARESQGAWETQYF	TGCAGTGCTAGAGAGTCCCAGGGGGCTTGGGAGACCCAGTACTTC
TRBV5-6	TRBJ1-4	.	.	CASSPRSRGRREKLFF	TGTGCCAGCAGCCCGCGGTCCAGGGGACGGCGCGAAAAACTGTTTTTT
TRBV5-5	TRBJ2-3	.	.	CASSLYTAYTDTQYF	TGTGCCAGCAGCTTGTACACGGCGTACACAGATACGCAGTATTTT
TRBV20-1	TRBJ2-1	few	TRBD2	CSARPTLTGRGFYNEQFF	TGCAGTGCTAGACCCACTCTAACCGGGAGGGGATTCTACAATGAGCAGTTCTTC
TRBV6-2/TRBV6-3	TRBJ2-1	.	TRBD2	CASYGTSGRGYNEQFF	TGTGCTTCATACGGGACTAGCGGGAGGGGTTACAATGAGCAGTTCTTC
TRBV7-8	TRBJ1-2	many	.	CASSLARAGYSRYGYTF	TGTGCCAGCAGCTTAGCGCGGGCAGGCTACTCCCGCTATGGCTACACCTTC
TRBV7-9	TRBJ1-2	few	TRBD1	CASSPLTGESVYGYTF	TGTGCCAGCAGCCCTTTGACAGGGGAGAGTGTCTATGGCTACACCTTC
TRBV6-1	TRBJ2-1	.	.	CASSANDGAYTYNEQFF	TGTGCCAGCAGCGCTAATGATGGAGCGTACACCTACAATGAGCAGTTCTTC
TRBV28	TRBJ2-4	.	.	CASSSRQTLAKNIQYF	TGTGCCAGCAGTTCACGACAGACCCTAGCCAAAAACATTCAGTACTTC
TRBV12-3/TRBV12-4	TRBJ1-1	.	.	CASSLGNGVTEAFF	TGTGCCAGCAGCCTAGGGAATGGGGTCACTGAAGCTTTCTTT
TRBV28	TRBJ2-5	few	TRBD1	CASSPLGTGEQETQYF	TGTGCCAGCAGTCCCCTCGGGACAGGCGAACAAGAGACCCAGTACTTC
TRBV7-2	TRBJ1-4	.	.	CASSRGGFEKLFF	TGTGCCAGCAGTCGGGGGGGGTTTGAAAAACTGTTTTTT
TRBV7-2	TRBJ2-3	.	.	CASSPAGRGNTDTQYF	TGTGCCAGCAGTCCCGCAGGGAGAGGGAACACAGATACGCAGTATTTT
TRBV2	TRBJ2-7	many	TRBD2	CASSGLAGGSSEQYF	TGTGCCAGCAGTGGACTAGCGGGGGGCTCAAGCGAGCAGTACTTC
TRBV7-7	TRBJ2-1	.	.	CASSLVVNNEQFF	TGTGCTAGCAGCTTAGTAGTAAACAATGAGCAGTTCTTC
TRBV11-1	TRBJ2-7	.	TRBD1	CASSSRDRLIYEQYF	TGTGCCAGCAGCTCCCGGGACAGGTTGATCTACGAGCAGTACTTC
TRBV21-1	TRBJ1-2	.	.	CASSKGIRDSYGYTF	TGTGCCAGCAGCAAAGGGATTCGGGATAGCTATGGCTACACCTTC